The 13 T cell receptor beta chains in this list originate from one sample, sequenced in a study of neoadjuvant nivolumab and ipilimumab in lung cancer (TCRdb year 2020). The method was the immunoSEQ multiplex PCR assay. TCRdb took this table from immuneACCESS and kept in-frame rearrangements with V and J called. Such tables lack part of the clones; where checked against another copy, unresolved V genes explain under half of the gap, and the rest is unexplained. The sample has some 43,000 clones on record, around 89% of them singletons. The top ten constitute roughly 3.7% of the sample. The time point label corresponds to: pretherapy, before neoadjuvant immune checkpoint inhibitors. The material was blood, obtained before neoadjuvant nivolumab, alone or with ipilimumab. The receptors were sampled from an adult with non-small cell lung cancer. Some clones in this sample may be carry-over from other donors' samples.

This rearrangement joins TRBV5-1 to TRBJ1-4; 8 bases agree with TRBD1. The CDR3 runs 17 residues. The V and J ends lost 0 bases and 2 bases, in that order; junction bases with no gene match: 6. Germline V CDR1 and CDR2: SGHRS, YFSETQ. The CDR3 DNA reads TGCGCCAGCAGCTTGGAAAGCAGGGGGCTCACTAATGAAAAACTGTTTTTT. Translating it yields CASSLESRGLTNEKLFF.

This sequence joins TRBV29-1 and TRBJ2-5; D is perhaps TRBD1 (5 bases). There are 12 residues in the CDR3. Trimming cost V 5 bases and J 4 bases, with 11 bases left between them. Germline V gives CDR1 SQVTM, CDR2 ANQGSEA. CDR3 DNA sequence: TGCAGCGTTCTGGGGCAGGGAGAGACCCAGTACTTC. This sequence encodes CSVLGQGETQYF.

Comment on this clone: Germline is not matched at one junction end, which may reflect a read error. The chain carries TRBV9 and TRBJ2-2; the match to TRBD1 covers 8 bases. CDR3 length equals 16 residues. Germline lookup yields CDR1 SGDLS and CDR2 YYNGEE. The CDR3 DNA is TGTGCCAGCAGTGTAGCCCAGGGGGCGCCCACCGGGGAGCTGTTTTTT. It is translated as CASSVAQGAPTGELFF.

The rearrangement uses TRBV5-1 and TRBJ1-1, with D tentatively TRBD1 (5 bases). V lost 3 bases and J 5 bases, leaving 20 bases between the germline ends. CDR3 size: 16 residues. Germline lookup yields CDR1 SGHRS and CDR2 YFSETQ. The CDR3 reads CASSSQGDVRGTEAFF. In DNA form, the CDR3 reads TGCGCCAGCAGCTCTCAGGGTGACGTTAGAGGGACTGAAGCTTTCTTT.

This chain joins TRBV6-5 and TRBJ2-5; no reliable D call. The CDR3 is 15 amino acids. Looked up from germline, CDR1 is MNHEY and CDR2 is SVGAGI. Between the trimmed V and J ends, which lost 6 bases and 4 bases, there was a span of 18 bases. The CDR3 spells CASSSVSVYPETQYF. In nucleotides, the CDR3 is TGTGCCAGCAGCTCTGTGTCAGTCTATCCAGAGACCCAGTACTTC.

Here the CDR3 DNA reads TGCGCCAGCAGCTTGGGTCTAGCGGGAGTGGGCGAGCAGTACTTC. This gives the protein CASSLGLAGVGEQYF. The rearrangement uses TRBV5-1 and TRBJ2-7, with 10 positions matching TRBD2. Germline CDR1 reads SGHRS; CDR2 reads YFSETQ. The CDR3 runs to 15 residues. V lost 0 bases, J lost 6 bases, and 6 bases stayed unmatched.

This clone was detected once. This chain links TRBV7-2 with TRBJ2-7, with a weak D call TRBD1 (5 bases). This CDR3 is built from 15 residues. V was shortened by 1 base and J by 0 bases, with 10 bases between the two germline ends. The germline CDR1 and CDR2 sequences are SGHTA and FQGNSA. The CDR3: CASSLEWGSSYEQYF. CDR3 DNA: TGTGCCAGCAGCTTAGAATGGGGCAGCTCCTACGAGCAGTACTTC.

The V gene is TRBV13, the J gene TRBJ2-7; 7 nucleotides line up with TRBD2. CDR3 length equals 15 residues. J gave up 0 bases and V 6 bases, and 8 bases lay outside the gene matches. CDR1 PRHDT and CDR2 FYEKMQ come from the germline V gene (reference sequence). The CDR3 DNA follows: TGTGCCAGCAGTTCCACTAAGCGGGGCTCCTACGAGCAGTACTTC. This codes for CASSSTKRGSYEQYF.

In this sample, this clone turned up a few times. The chain is built from TRBV7-8 and TRBJ2-3, with 15 bases lining up with TRBD2. J gave up 7 bases and V 5 bases, and 4 bases lay outside the gene matches. The CDR3 length is 15 residues. Germline V gene lookup returns CDR1 SGHVS and CDR2 FQNEAQ. The CDR3 bases are TGTGCCAGCAGCATAGGACTAGCGGGAGGGAATACGCAGTATTTT. Translation: CASSIGLAGGNTQYF. Using reference TRBV7-8 and TRBJ2-3 for the parts outside the CDR3, the full variable domain is GAGVSQSPRYKVAKRGQDVALRCDPISGHVSLFWYQQALGQGPEFLTYFQNEAQLDKSGLPSDRFFAERPEGSVSTLKIQRTQQEDSAVYLCASSIGLAGGNTQYFGPGTRLTVL.

The gene calls are TRBV10-1 and TRBJ1-1; TRBD1 agrees at 9 bases. The CDR3 covers 13 residues. V was pared by 5 bases and J by 8 bases, with 6 bases of the junction left unmatched. Germline CDR1 WNHNN, CDR2 SYGVQD (reference sequence). The CDR3 coding sequence is TGCGCCAGCAGTCCGTCGGGACAGGGAGAAGCTTTCTTT. This translates into CASSPSGQGEAFF.

The V call is TRBV7-6, the J call TRBJ1-4, with 7 bases lining up with TRBD1. The V segment lost 3 bases and the J segment 7 bases; nucleotides outside the gene matches: 5. The CDR3 is made up of 14 amino acids. Germline V lookup: CDR1 SGHVS, CDR2 FNYEAQ. As DNA, the CDR3 is TGTGCCAGCAGCTTGGGGGACAGTTTTGAAAAACTGTTTTTT. Amino acids: CASSLGDSFEKLFF. Variable domain in full (rest from reference TRBV7-6 and TRBJ1-4): GAGVSQSPRYKVTKRGQDVALRCDPISGHVSLYWYRQALGQGPEFLTYFNYEAQQDKSGLPNDRFSAERPEGSISTLTIQRTEQRDSAMYRCASSLGDSFEKLFFGSGTQLSVL.

The rearrangement links TRBV18 to TRBJ2-6, with D perhaps matching TRBD1 (6 bases). The CDR3 runs 18 residues. From germline, CDR1 is KGHSH and CDR2 LQKENI. Trimming took off 0 bases at V and 1 base at J, with 13 bases between the two ends. The CDR3 is CASSPPGQLRSGANVLTF. The CDR3 coding sequence is TGTGCCAGCTCACCACCCGGACAGCTTCGGTCTGGGGCCAACGTCCTGACTTTC.

This clone was detected a few times. The V gene is TRBV7-3, the J gene TRBJ2-1; 7 bases agree with TRBD2. The germline CDR1 and CDR2 sequences are SGHTA and FQGTGA. CDR3 length: 14 amino acids. V lost 5 bases, J lost 5 bases, and 6 bases stayed unmatched. CDR3 in DNA: TGTGCCAGCAGCGCGACTAGCTGGGACAATGAGCAGTTCTTC. This sequence encodes CASSATSWDNEQFF.